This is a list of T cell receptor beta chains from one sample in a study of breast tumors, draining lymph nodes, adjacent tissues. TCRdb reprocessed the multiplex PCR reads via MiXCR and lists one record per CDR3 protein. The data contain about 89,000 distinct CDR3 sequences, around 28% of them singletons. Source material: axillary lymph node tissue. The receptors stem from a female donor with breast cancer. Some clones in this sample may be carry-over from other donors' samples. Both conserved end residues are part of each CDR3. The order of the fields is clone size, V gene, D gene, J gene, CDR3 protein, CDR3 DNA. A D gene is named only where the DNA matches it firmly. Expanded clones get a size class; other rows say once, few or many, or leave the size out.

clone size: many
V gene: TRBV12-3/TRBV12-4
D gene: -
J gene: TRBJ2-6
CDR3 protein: CASRLGDTGANVLTF
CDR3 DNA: TGTGCCAGCAGACTCGGGGACACTGGGGCCAACGTCCTGACTTTC

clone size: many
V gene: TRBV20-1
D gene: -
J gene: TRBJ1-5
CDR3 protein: CSARVLENQPQHF
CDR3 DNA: TGCAGTGCCAGAGTATTGGAGAATCAGCCCCAGCATTTT

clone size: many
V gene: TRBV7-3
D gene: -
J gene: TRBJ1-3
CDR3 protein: CASSLTEGGTIYF
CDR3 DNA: TGTGCCAGCAGCTTAACAGAGGGCGGCACCATATATTTT

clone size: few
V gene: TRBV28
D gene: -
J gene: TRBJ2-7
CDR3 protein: CASSGKTLSSYEQYF
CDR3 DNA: TGTGCCAGCAGCGGGAAAACGCTGAGCTCCTACGAGCAGTACTTC

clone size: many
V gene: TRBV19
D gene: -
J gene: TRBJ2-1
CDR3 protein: CASSWGERGNNEQFF
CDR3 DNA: TGTGCCAGTAGTTGGGGGGAGCGAGGGAACAATGAGCAGTTCTTC

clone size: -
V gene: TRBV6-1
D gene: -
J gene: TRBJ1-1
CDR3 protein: CASRVLESAEAFF
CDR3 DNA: TGTGCCAGCAGAGTTTTGGAGTCCGCTGAAGCTTTCTTT

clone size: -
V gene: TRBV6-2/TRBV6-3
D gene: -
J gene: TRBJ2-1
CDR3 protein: CASSLTNTGTEQFF
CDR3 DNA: TGTGCCAGCAGTCTCACCAATACAGGGACTGAGCAGTTCTTC

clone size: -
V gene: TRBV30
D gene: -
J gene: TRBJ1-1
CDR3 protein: CAWRAGRNTEAFF
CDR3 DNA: TGTGCCTGGAGGGCGGGAAGGAACACTGAAGCTTTCTTT

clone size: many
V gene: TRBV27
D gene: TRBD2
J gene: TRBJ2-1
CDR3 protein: CASRSLAGAFNEQFF
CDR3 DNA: TGTGCCAGCAGGAGCCTAGCGGGAGCATTCAATGAGCAGTTCTTC

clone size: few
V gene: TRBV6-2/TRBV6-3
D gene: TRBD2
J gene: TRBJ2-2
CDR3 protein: CASSRILAENTGELFF
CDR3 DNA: TGTGCCAGCAGTCGGATACTAGCGGAAAACACCGGGGAGCTGTTTTTT

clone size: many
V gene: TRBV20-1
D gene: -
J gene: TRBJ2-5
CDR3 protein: CSARDVWPEETQYF
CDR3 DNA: TGCAGTGCTAGAGATGTGTGGCCGGAAGAGACCCAGTACTTC

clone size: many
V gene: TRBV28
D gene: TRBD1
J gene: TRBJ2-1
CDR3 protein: CASSPLQGQEQFF
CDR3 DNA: TGTGCCAGCAGCCCCTTACAGGGACAGGAGCAGTTCTTC

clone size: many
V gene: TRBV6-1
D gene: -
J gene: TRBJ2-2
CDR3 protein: CASTRGHDTGELFF
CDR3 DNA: TGTGCCAGCACCCGGGGACATGACACCGGGGAGCTGTTTTTT

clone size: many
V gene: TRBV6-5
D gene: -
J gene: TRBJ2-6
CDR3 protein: CASSQGANVLTF
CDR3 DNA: TGTGCCAGCAGTCAGGGGGCCAACGTCCTGACTTTC

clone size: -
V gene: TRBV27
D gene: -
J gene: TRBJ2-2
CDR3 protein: CASRPIRGSFTGELFF
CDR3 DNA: TGTGCCAGCCGGCCCATCAGGGGCTCTTTCACCGGGGAGCTGTTTTTT

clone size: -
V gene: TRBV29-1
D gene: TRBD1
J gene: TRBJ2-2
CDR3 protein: CSVTGQGRSLNTGELFF
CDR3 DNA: TGCAGCGTGACCGGACAGGGGCGCTCCCTGAACACCGGGGAGCTGTTTTTT

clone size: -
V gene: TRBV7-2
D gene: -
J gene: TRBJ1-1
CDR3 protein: CASSLDPMIEAFF
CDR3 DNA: TGTGCCAGCAGCTTAGATCCCATGATAGAAGCTTTCTTT

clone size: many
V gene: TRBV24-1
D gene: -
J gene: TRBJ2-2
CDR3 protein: CATSALRQGTGELFF
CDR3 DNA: TGTGCCACCAGTGCCCTAAGGCAGGGAACCGGGGAGCTGTTTTTT

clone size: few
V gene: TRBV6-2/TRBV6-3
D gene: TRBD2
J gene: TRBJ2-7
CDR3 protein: CASSHGPGAGGRGEQYF
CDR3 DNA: TGTGCCAGCAGTCACGGGCCTGGTGCGGGAGGTCGGGGCGAGCAGTACTTC

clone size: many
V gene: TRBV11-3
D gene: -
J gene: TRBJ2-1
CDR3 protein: CASSLTGTPTYNEQFF
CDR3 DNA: TGTGCCAGCAGCTTAACTGGGACTCCTACCTACAATGAGCAGTTCTTC

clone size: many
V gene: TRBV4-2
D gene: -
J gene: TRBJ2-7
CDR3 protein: CASSQSELATYEQYF
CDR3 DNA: TGTGCCAGCAGCCAATCGGAGCTAGCCACCTACGAGCAGTACTTC

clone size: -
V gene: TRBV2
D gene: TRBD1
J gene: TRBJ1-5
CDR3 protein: CASSDWTGGHQPQHF
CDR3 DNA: TGTGCCAGCAGTGATTGGACAGGGGGGCATCAGCCCCAGCATTTT

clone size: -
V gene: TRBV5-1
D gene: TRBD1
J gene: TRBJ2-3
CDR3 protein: CASSQAGTGVSTDTQYF
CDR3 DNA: TGCGCCAGCAGTCAGGCCGGGACAGGGGTGAGCACAGATACGCAGTATTTT

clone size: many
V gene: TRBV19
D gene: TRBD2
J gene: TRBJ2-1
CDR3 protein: CASSSSGSPHEQFF
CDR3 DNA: TGTGCCAGTAGTAGTAGCGGGAGTCCGCATGAGCAGTTCTTC

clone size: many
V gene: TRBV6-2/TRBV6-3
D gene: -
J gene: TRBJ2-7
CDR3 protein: CASAGTLGEQYF
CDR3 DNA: TGTGCCAGCGCAGGCACCCTTGGAGAGCAGTACTTC

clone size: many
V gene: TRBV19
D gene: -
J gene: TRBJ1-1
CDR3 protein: CASSTQMNTEAFF
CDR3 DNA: TGTGCCAGTAGTACCCAGATGAACACTGAAGCTTTCTTT

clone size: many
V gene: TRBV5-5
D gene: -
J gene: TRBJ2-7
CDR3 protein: CASSSPSGRVGGSYEQYF
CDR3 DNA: TGTGCCAGCAGCTCCCCAAGTGGGCGAGTCGGGGGTTCCTACGAGCAGTACTTC

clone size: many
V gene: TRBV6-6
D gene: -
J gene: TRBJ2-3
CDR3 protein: CASTGGGETDTQYF
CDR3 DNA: TGTGCCAGCACAGGGGGAGGGGAAACAGATACGCAGTATTTT

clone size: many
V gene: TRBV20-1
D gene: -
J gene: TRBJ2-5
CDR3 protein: CSARDYRGETQYF
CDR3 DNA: TGCAGTGCTAGAGATTACCGGGGAGAGACCCAGTACTTC

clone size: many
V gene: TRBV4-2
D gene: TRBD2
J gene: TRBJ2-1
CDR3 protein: CASSQDRPGGEQFF
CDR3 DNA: TGTGCCAGCAGCCAAGATCGTCCGGGGGGAGAGCAGTTCTTC

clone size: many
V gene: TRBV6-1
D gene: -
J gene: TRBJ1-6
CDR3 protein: CASIPGEEYNSPLHF
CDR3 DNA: TGTGCCAGCATCCCCGGGGAGGAGTATAATTCACCCCTCCACTTT

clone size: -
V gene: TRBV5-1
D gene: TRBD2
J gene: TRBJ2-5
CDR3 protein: CASSLQREGHETQYF
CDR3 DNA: TGCGCCAGCAGCTTGCAGCGGGAGGGCCACGAGACCCAGTACTTC

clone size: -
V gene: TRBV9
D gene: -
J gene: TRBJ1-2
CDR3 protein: CASSVGGNSNQPQHFGEGYTF
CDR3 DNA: -

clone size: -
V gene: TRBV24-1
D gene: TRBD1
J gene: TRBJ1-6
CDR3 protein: CATNLPRTGGPINHPLHF
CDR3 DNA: TGTGCCACCAACCTCCCGAGGACAGGGGGACCTATAAATCACCCCCTCCACTTT

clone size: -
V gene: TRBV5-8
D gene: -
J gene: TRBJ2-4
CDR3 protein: CASSLGHGGGKNIQYF
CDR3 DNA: TGTGCCAGCAGCTTGGGTCACGGTGGGGGCAAAAACATTCAGTACTTC

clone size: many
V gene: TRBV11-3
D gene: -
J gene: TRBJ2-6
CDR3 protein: CASSLDLDPGANVLTF
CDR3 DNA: TGTGCCAGCAGCTTAGACTTGGACCCCGGGGCCAACGTCCTGACTTTC